The T cell receptor beta chain under discussion was sequenced for a study of blood T cell repertoires in COVID-19. In the original workflow: Estimates of nucleated cell counts were drawn from the amplification of reference gene primers. Method: immunoSEQ multiplex PCR; TCRdb's copy keeps in-frame clones and lacks some. The D gene and trimming were derived from the DNA, and the V and J assignments and clone size from that table. The data contain approximately 300,000 clones, more than 85% of them singletons. In terms of age and location, participants ranged from about 18 to 95 years and lived in roughly 22 US areas. CDR3 length equals 16 residues. V lost 2 bases and J 3 bases, leaving 15 bases between the germline ends. Germline CDR1 reads SEHNR; CDR2 reads FQNEAQ (reference sequence).

Material for sequencing was PBMCs or T cells enriched from blood (not recorded which). This chain links TRBV7-9 with TRBJ2-3, with D perhaps matching TRBD2 (5 bases). The origin of this receptor is a woman in her thirties who had recovered from COVID-19. CDR3 residues: CASSLNEGFFTDTQYF. The CDR3 nucleotides read TGTGCCAGCAGCTTAAACGAGGGATTTTTTACAGATACGCAGTATTTT.